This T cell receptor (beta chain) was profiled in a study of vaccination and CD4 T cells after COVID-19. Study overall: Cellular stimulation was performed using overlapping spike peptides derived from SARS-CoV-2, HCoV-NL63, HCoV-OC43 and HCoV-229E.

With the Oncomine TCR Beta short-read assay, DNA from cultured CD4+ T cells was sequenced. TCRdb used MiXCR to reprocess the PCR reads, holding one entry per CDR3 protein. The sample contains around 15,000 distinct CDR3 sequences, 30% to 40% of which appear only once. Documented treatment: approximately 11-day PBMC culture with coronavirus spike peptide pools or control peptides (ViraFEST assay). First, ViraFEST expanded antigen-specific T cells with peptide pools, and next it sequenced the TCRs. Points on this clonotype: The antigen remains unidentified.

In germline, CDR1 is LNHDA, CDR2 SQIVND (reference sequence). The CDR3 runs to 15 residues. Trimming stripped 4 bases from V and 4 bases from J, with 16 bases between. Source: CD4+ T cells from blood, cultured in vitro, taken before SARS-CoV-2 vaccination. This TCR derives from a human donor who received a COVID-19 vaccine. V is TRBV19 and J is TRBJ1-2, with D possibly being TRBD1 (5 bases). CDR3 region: CASSTQGHKSYGYTF. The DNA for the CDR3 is TGTGCCAGTAGTACGCAAGGACATAAAAGCTATGGCTACACCTTC.